A selection of T cell receptor beta chains follows, all from one sample in a study of graft-versus-host responses after intestinal transplantation. Using immunoSEQ multiplex PCR, the repertoire was profiled, and TCRdb retains in-frame clones only, with some absent. The sample contains 9,900 or so clones, under 40% of which appear only once. The sample here was alloreactive CD4+ T cells from a mixed lymphocyte reaction culture, taken before transplantation. Receptors were obtained from a human patient who was an organ donor for intestinal transplantation. Each CDR3 is given without its conserved first and last residue. Each record gives: V gene, CDR3 protein.

TRBV4-2	ASSQYRGAGELF
TRBV2	ASRGQVVKNIQY
TRBV6-6	ASRRPGTDTQY
TRBV5-6	ASSLGGTGGYYGYT
TRBV5-5	ASSQVNSNIQY
TRBV27	ASSLTRGGGPSTDTQY
TRBV5-1	ASSFGAGKGETQY
TRBV29-1	SGTDRGSYEQY
TRBV7-9	ASSPRGARHYEQY
TRBV4-1	ASSSRGGGVTEAF